The clone carrying this T cell receptor (beta chain) was seen a handful of times. This sample stems from a study of T cell repertoires in cytomegalovirus infection. Study as a whole: Indications of both CMV infection and matching HLA type were provided by public TCR beta signatures.

TCRdb fed the reads into MiXCR, producing one record per CDR3 protein. Among some 270,000 distinct CDR3 sequences listed, approximately 17% were seen once. Germline values: CDR1 MDHEN, CDR2 SYDVKM. V gave up 6 bases and J gave up 1 base, with 19 bases separating them. The CDR3 runs 17 residues. The rearrangement joins TRBV28 to TRBJ2-4, with D unclear. This clonotype was obtained from a human donor in good health (CMV status not recorded). Some clones in this sample may be carry-over from other donors' samples. The sample was CD8+ T cells from PBMCs. CDR3 DNA sequence: TGTGCCAGCAGCCTCGGGCCTGTCGCTGTTGCCAAAAACATTCAGTACTTC. Translating it yields CASSLGPVAVAKNIQYF.